The T cell receptor beta chain described here comes from a study of shared clonotypes between healthy human individuals. Study-level findings and limits: Collection of samples was limited to blood; tissue repertoires likely differ. Clonotype sharing levels among donors were expected to vary with sequencing depth.

Data came from immunoSEQ multiplex PCR; TCRdb stores just in-frame clones and leaves some out. Of around 750,000 clones in the sample, over 65% are singletons; the top ten hold 1.5% to 2%. This clone appeared once. What it binds is not known. Germline-derived CDR1 and CDR2 are SGHRS and YFSETQ. Trimming took 3 bases from V and 1 from J; bases not matched to a gene: 14. The CDR3 contains 18 residues. Nashville, Tennessee was home to all donors, who were Caucasian adults. The sequencing input was memory CD4+ T cells sorted from blood. Subset denoted: CD45RA-negative fraction. The source of this sequence is a woman in her twenties or thirties in good health. The chain carries TRBV5-1 and TRBJ2-3, with 7 bases matching TRBD2. The CDR3 DNA reads TGCGCCAGCAGCTGGACACACCTACTAGCGTCGGGCACAGATACGCAGTATTTT. Its translation: CASSWTHLLASGTDTQYF. The whole variable domain, remainder taken from reference TRBV5-1 and TRBJ2-3, is KAGVTQTPRYLIKTRGQQVTLSCSPISGHRSVSWYQQTPGQGLQFLFEYFSETQRNKGNFPGRFSGRQFSNSRSEMNVSTLELGDSALYLCASSWTHLLASGTDTQYFGPGTRLTVL.